This entry concerns a single TCR beta chain. Here immunoSEQ multiplex PCR was the method, and the copy in TCRdb shows in-frame clones only, minus some. The sample records around 200,000 clones, roughly 89% being singletons. CDR1 is KGHSH and CDR2 is LQKENI in the germline V gene. This CDR3 comprises 19 residues. The V segment lost 1 base and the J segment 0 bases; nucleotides outside the gene matches: 8. The data originate from a study of control samples from healthy donors and cancer patients. This sequence joins TRBV18 and TRBJ2-1; 11 bases match TRBD2. The receptor comes from a woman in her thirties in good health. The material sequenced was blood. The CDR3 here is CASSPRVSGGASSYNEQFF. CDR3 in DNA: TGTGCCAGCTCACCACGGGTTAGCGGGGGGGCTAGCTCCTACAATGAGCAGTTCTTC.